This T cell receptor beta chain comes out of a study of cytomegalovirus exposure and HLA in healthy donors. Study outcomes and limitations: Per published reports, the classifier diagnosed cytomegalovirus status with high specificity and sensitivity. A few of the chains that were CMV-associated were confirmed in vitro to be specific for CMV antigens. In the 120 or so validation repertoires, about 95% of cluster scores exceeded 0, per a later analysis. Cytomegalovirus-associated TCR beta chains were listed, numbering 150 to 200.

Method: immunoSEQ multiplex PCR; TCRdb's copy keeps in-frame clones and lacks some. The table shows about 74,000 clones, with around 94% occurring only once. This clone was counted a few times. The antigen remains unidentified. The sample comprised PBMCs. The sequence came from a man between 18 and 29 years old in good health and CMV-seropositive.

The DNA of the CDR3 is TGTGCCAGCAGCTTTTCTGCGGGGACTGAAGCTTTCTTT. Amino acids: CASSFSAGTEAFF. V usage is TRBV13 and J usage is TRBJ1-1, with D unclear. V was trimmed by 3 bases and J by 5 bases, leaving 10 bases between them. Germline values: CDR1 PRHDT, CDR2 FYEKMQ (reference sequence). This CDR3 is built from 13 residues.